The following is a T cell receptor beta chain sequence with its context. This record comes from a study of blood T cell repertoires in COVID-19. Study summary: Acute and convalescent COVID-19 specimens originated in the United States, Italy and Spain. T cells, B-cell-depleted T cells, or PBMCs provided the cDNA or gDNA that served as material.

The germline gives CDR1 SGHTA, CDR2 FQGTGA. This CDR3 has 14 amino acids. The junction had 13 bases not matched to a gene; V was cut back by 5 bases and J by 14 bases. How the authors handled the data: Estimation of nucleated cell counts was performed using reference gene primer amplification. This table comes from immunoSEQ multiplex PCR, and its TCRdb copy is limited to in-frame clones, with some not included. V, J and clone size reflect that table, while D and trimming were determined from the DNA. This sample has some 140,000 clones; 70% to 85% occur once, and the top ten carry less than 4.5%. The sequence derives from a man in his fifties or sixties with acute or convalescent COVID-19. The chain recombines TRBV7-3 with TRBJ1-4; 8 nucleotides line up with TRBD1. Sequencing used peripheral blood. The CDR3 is CASSLPRGREGLFF. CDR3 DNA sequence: TGTGCCAGCAGCCTTCCCAGGGGGCGCGAGGGTCTGTTTTTT.